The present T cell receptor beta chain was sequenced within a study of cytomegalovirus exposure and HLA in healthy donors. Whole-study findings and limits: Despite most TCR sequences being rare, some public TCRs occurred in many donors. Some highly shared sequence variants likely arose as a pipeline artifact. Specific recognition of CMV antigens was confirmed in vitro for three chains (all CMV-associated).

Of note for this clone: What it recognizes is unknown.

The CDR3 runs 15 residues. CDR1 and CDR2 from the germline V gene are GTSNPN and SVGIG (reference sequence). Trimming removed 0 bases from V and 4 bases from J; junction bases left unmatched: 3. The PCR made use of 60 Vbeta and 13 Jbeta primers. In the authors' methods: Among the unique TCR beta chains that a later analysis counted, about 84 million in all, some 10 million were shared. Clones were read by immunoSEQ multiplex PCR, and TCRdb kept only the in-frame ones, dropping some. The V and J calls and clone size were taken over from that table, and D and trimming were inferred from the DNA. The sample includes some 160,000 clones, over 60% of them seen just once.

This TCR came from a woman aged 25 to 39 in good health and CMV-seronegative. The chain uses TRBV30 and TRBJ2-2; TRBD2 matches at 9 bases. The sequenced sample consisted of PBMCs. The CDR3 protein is CAWSVGGGATGELFF. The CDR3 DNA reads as TGTGCCTGGAGTGTAGGCGGGGGGGCCACCGGGGAGCTGTTTTTT. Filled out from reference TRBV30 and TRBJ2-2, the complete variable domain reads SQTIHQWPATLVQPVGSPLSLECTVEGTSNPNLYWYRQAAGRGLQLLFYSVGIGQISSEVPQNLSASRPQDRQFILSSKKLLLSDSGFYLCAWSVGGGATGELFFGEGSRLTVL.